This record concerns one T cell receptor beta chain sequence. This clone was detected once. Its antigen is not yet known. It has no much larger one-base neighbor in the sample; base qualities were not kept. The source of the sample is a study of blood T cell repertoires in COVID-19 (dated by TCRdb to 2018 to 2021). About the study as a whole: Samples from collaborators originated in the United States, Italy and Spain and spanned both the acute and convalescent phases of COVID-19. The material from the prospective study consisted of cDNA or gDNA derived from T cells, B-cell-depleted T cells, or PBMCs. Subjects who had been exposed to COVID-19, were actively infected with it, or had recovered from it provided the deeply sampled blood TCRbeta repertoires that made up the dataset. The repertoires were made available in a free public database intended to serve as a resource for research on the immune response to SARS-CoV-2. Samples were obtained from the ongoing ImmuneRACE study (first 160 participants) and from over 1,000 subjects provided by 6 global collaborators. Nearly every sample came with metadata listing a de-identified subject ID, COVID-19 status, age in years and sex. Where available, HLA class I and class II types were obtained from metadata supplied by the sample provider rather than from assay-based typing.

Enrolling through a virtual design, the prospective study's participants ranged in age from roughly 18 to 95 years and lived across roughly 24 United States geographic areas. In the prospective study, participants were assigned to cohorts based on the clinical history participants reported in a screening survey and a study questionnaire. Mobile phlebotomists in the prospective study collected whole blood, serum and a nasopharyngeal or oropharyngeal swab from every participant. Additional blood draws and questionnaires over an approximately 2-month period could optionally be provided by prospective study participants. Before DNA extraction, prospective study blood samples were shipped either frozen or at room temperature. Here is what the overall study found, with its caveats: The amount of clinical and demographic metadata varied by source and participant and was provided uncurated.

TCRbeta CDR3 regions were amplified from genomic DNA using the immunoSEQ Assay, a bias-controlled multiplex PCR. As for the authors' bioinformatics: The number of nucleated cells in each sample was estimated from the amplification of reference gene primers within the assay. Sequence reads were collapsed and filtered to measure the absolute abundance of every unique TCRbeta CDR3 rearrangement. For each sample, productive Simpson clonality was calculated as the square root of Simpson's diversity index over productive rearrangements. The table was pulled from immuneACCESS by TCRdb, which kept in-frame rearrangements only. Such tables lose some clones; where checked, under half of the loss comes from unresolved V genes, and the rest has no known cause. V and J calls and clone size are copied from that table; D and trimming were computed from the DNA. For this sample the table gives 300,000 to 350,000 clones, of which 80% to 90% were detected only once. Together, the top ten hold 4% to 5% of the sample.

The germline V gene encodes CDR1 LGHNT and CDR2 FRNRAP. The CDR3 starts with the cysteine, ends with the phenylalanine, and has 16 residues. Left in the record is the CDR3 DNA by itself, 48 bases read in frame from the first base. V loses 1 base, J loses 0 bases, and the germline ends lie 10 bases apart. This receptor was identified in a woman in her thirties or forties with acute COVID-19. Sequencing input: PBMCs or T cells enriched from blood (not recorded which). The sequence joins TRBV12-5 to TRBJ2-1; the D gene cannot be named for sure. The CDR3 region has the sequence CASGLGFGSSYNEQFF. The bases are TGTGCTAGTGGTTTGGGTTTCGGTAGCTCCTACAATGAGCAGTTCTTC.